The present TCR beta chain was sequenced within a study of cytomegalovirus exposure and HLA in healthy donors. Whole-study results and caveats: Listed as cytomegalovirus-associated were over 150 TCR beta chains. Accurate HLA-A and HLA-B prediction from TCR beta sequences was reported for most subjects.

V was shortened by 4 bases and J by 7 bases, with 13 bases between the two germline ends. The CDR3 contains 12 residues. Germline V gene data show CDR1 as GTSNPN and CDR2 as SVGIG (reference sequence). This clone was recorded only once. Its antigen remains unknown. Likely unrecorded immune exposures existed in these nominally healthy donors. In the PCR, 60 Vbeta and 13 Jbeta primers were used. The data were produced by immunoSEQ multiplex PCR, yet TCRdb's version contains in-frame clones alone and is incomplete. The sample has roughly 140,000 clones, roughly 78% seen once. Sample: PBMCs. This chain uses TRBV30 with TRBJ1-2; perhaps TRBD1 as D (6 bases). The sequence derives from a female donor in good health and CMV-seronegative. CDR3 DNA sequence: TGTGCCTGGACACAGGGACAAGGTGGCTACACCTTC. Amino acid sequence: CAWTQGQGGYTF.